The clone carrying this T cell receptor (beta chain) was found once. This sample stems from a study of regulatory and conventional T cells in RAG deficiency. Conventional CD4+ T cells were sorted from blood as CD25-low CD127-high cells. Libraries were prepared by immunoSEQ multiplex PCR; TCRdb keeps only in-frame clonotypes and omits some of them. The repertoire consists of approximately 30,000 clones, with around 96% occurring once and the leading ten covering about 0.32%. The same specimen was also included in a second study, on regulatory T cells. Turning to that study: Primers: 52 TRBV forward and 13 TRBJ reverse.

Source material: CD25- CD4+ T cells sorted from blood. The TCR was taken from a human donor in good health.

The CDR3 region is CASKGQGINEQFF. For the CDR3, the DNA is TGTGCCAGCAAGGGACAGGGTATCAATGAGCAGTTCTTC. This chain links TRBV2 with TRBJ2-1; 9 nucleotides agree with TRBD1. This CDR3 is 13 amino acids long. Germline V gene sequence: CDR1 SNHLY, CDR2 FYNNEI. Germline trimming cut 7 bases from V and 6 bases from J; bases unmatched to any gene: 4.